The clone carrying this T cell receptor (beta chain) was counted a few times. The antigen remains undetermined. These data are taken from a study of T cell repertoires in cytomegalovirus infection. TCRdb re-called the reads through MiXCR, storing one row per CDR3 protein. The table has around 770,000 distinct CDR3 sequences, approximately 32% seen once. CDR1 and CDR2 from the germline V gene are MGHRA and YSYEKL. V dropped 4 bases and J dropped 3 bases, with 18 bases sitting between them. The CDR3 is made up of 16 amino acids. The clonotype originates from a human donor in good health (CMV status not recorded). Some clones in this sample may be carry-over from other donors' samples. Sequenced material: cultured CD8+ T cells from PBMCs, taken from culture after CMV antigen stimulation. The chain has TRBV4-1 and TRBJ1-2, with D unclear. CDR3 residues: CASSPPERQAYYGYTF. DNA of the CDR3: TGCGCCAGCAGCCCGCCGGAGAGGCAGGCTTACTATGGCTACACCTTC.